The rows below give T cell receptor beta chains drawn from one sample of a study of cytomegalovirus exposure and HLA in healthy donors. Here immunoSEQ multiplex PCR was the method, and the copy in TCRdb shows in-frame clones only, minus some. The sample includes some 150,000 clones, around nine tenths of them seen just once. Source material: PBMCs. The source of these receptors is a man between 18 and 35 years old in good health and CMV-seronegative. Both conserved end residues are part of each CDR3. The D gene is left open where the match is weak. Not all rows give a size; the values are once, few, many and, for expanded clones, a class.

D: TRBD2
size: NA
J: TRBJ2-3
V: TRBV5-4
DNA: TGTGCCAGCAGCTTGGCCCCCCTAGCGGGGGTGGCAGATACGCAGTATTTT
CDR3: CASSLAPLAGVADTQYF

D: NA
size: NA
J: TRBJ1-1
V: TRBV28
DNA: TGTGCCAGCAGTTTCTTAGTTTCCACTGAAGCTTTCTTT
CDR3: CASSFLVSTEAFF

D: TRBD2
size: once
J: TRBJ2-1
V: TRBV29-1
DNA: TGCAGCGCCGAGACTAGCGGGAGAGGGAATGAGCAGTTCTTC
CDR3: CSAETSGRGNEQFF

D: TRBD1
size: NA
J: TRBJ1-2
V: TRBV4-1
DNA: TGCGCCAGCAGCCCTCAACAGGGGACGGACTATGGCTACACCTTC
CDR3: CASSPQQGTDYGYTF

D: NA
size: NA
J: TRBJ1-4
V: TRBV10-3
DNA: TGTGCCACAGCGGGCAGTCTTAATGAAAAACTGTTTTTT
CDR3: CATAGSLNEKLFF

D: NA
size: NA
J: TRBJ1-5
V: TRBV10-3
DNA: TGTGCCATCAGTGAACGGCGGCAGGGACTAACCCAGGGCAATCAGCCCCAGCATTTT
CDR3: CAISERRQGLTQGNQPQHF

D: TRBD1
size: NA
J: TRBJ2-7
V: TRBV5-6
DNA: TGTGCCAGCAGCTTGGTGGACAGGGTAAACGAGCAGTACTTC
CDR3: CASSLVDRVNEQYF

D: NA
size: NA
J: TRBJ2-3
V: TRBV10-3
DNA: TGTGCCATCAGACGGGACACCACCGGGGATACGCAGTATTTT
CDR3: CAIRRDTTGDTQYF

D: NA
size: NA
J: TRBJ1-4
V: TRBV25-1
DNA: TGTGCCAGCAGTGACCCTTACTCTAATGAAAAACTGTTTTTT
CDR3: CASSDPYSNEKLFF

D: NA
size: NA
J: TRBJ2-5
V: TRBV10-2
DNA: TGCGCCAGCAGCGTCAGAGACTACCAAGAGACCCAGTACTTC
CDR3: CASSVRDYQETQYF

D: NA
size: NA
J: TRBJ2-3
V: TRBV27
DNA: TGTGCCAGCAGTGCAAGGGACAAAGTAGGAACAGATACGCAGTATTTT
CDR3: CASSARDKVGTDTQYF

D: TRBD2
size: NA
J: TRBJ2-5
V: TRBV20-1
DNA: TGCAGTGCTTCTAGCGGGCAGTACTTC
CDR3: CSASSGQYF

D: TRBD1
size: once
J: TRBJ2-1
V: TRBV6-1
DNA: TGTGCCAGCAGAGACCCCGGGACAGCCAACAATGAGCAGTTCTTC
CDR3: CASRDPGTANNEQFF

D: TRBD2
size: NA
J: TRBJ2-1
V: TRBV19
DNA: TGTGCCAGTAGTACCTTCGGACGCGGGGGACATGAGCAGTTCTTC
CDR3: CASSTFGRGGHEQFF

D: TRBD2
size: NA
J: TRBJ2-2
V: TRBV6-1
DNA: TGTGCCAGCAGTTTAGCGGGGGGGCCCACCGGGGAGCTGTTTTTT
CDR3: CASSLAGGPTGELFF

D: TRBD1
size: NA
J: TRBJ1-2
V: TRBV5-1
DNA: TGCGCCAGCAGCTTGAGAGGGGGCGCCGAAGGCTACACCTTC
CDR3: CASSLRGGAEGYTF

D: TRBD2
size: NA
J: TRBJ2-5
V: TRBV19
DNA: TGTGCCAGTAGTATAGATCCGGGGGGGCGGGAGACCCAGTACTTC
CDR3: CASSIDPGGRETQYF